Each of the 17 T cell receptor beta chains below was sequenced from the same sample in a study of blood T cells in healthy people across ages. A second PCR of 7 to 11 cycles used a sample-barcoded 5' primer and a J-beta primer mix. TCRdb used MiXCR to reprocess the 5' RACE reads, holding one entry per CDR3 protein. The sample contains approximately 1.5 million distinct CDR3 sequences, about 32% of which appear only once. What was sequenced was blood. These receptor sequences come from a woman between 25 and 40 years old in good health.

This clonotype was counted a few times. The chain employs TRBV12-3 or TRBV12-4 and TRBJ2-3, with D perhaps matching TRBD2 (6 bases). This CDR3 contains 14 residues. V lost 7 bases and J lost 2, with 13 bases in between. The CDR3 DNA follows: TGTGCCAGCAATCCCGGGGGACTCACAGATACGCAGTATTTT. Encoded protein: CASNPGGLTDTQYF.

This clonotype was observed a few times. The rearrangement links TRBV2 to TRBJ2-1; 10 bases fit TRBD2. The CDR3 runs 16 residues. CDR1 is SNHLY and CDR2 is FYNNEI in the germline V gene. The J segment lost 5 bases and the V segment lost 6 bases, leaving 10 bases of the junction unmatched. The CDR3 protein is CASRGTGTSANNEQFF. The CDR3 DNA follows: TGTGCCAGCAGAGGAACCGGGACTAGCGCAAACAATGAGCAGTTCTTC.

As regards this clonotype: A junction end diverges from the germline sequence, so it may reflect a read error. The rearrangement joins TRBV28 to TRBJ2-7, with D possibly TRBD2 on 6 matching bases. From germline, CDR1 is MDHEN and CDR2 SYDVKM. CDR3 length: 12 amino acids. The CDR3 loop is CASTSEGYKQYF. For the CDR3, the DNA is TGTGCCAGCACCTCGGAGGGCTACAAGCAGTACTTC.

This clonotype has more than one count but fewer than ten. The J gene is TRBJ2-5, the V gene TRBV7-6; 9 positions agree with TRBD2. Germline values: CDR1 SGHVS, CDR2 FNYEAQ. The V segment lost 5 bases and the J segment 5 bases; nucleotides outside the gene matches: 12. The CDR3 consists of 16 residues. CDR3 in amino acids: CASSLTGLAFLETQYF. Written as DNA, the CDR3 is TGTGCCAGCAGCCTAACGGGACTAGCCTTTCTTGAGACCCAGTACTTC.

This chain connects TRBV4-1 to TRBJ1-5, with a weak D call TRBD1 (5 bases). The V and J ends lost 1 base and 0 bases respectively, with 10 bases between them. The CDR3 is made up of 16 amino acids. From germline, CDR1 is MGHRA and CDR2 YSYEKL. CDR3 sequence: CASSQVTENSNQPQHF. CDR3 DNA sequence: TGCGCCAGCAGCCAAGTGACAGAAAATAGCAATCAGCCCCAGCATTTT.

This clonotype has more than one count but fewer than ten. The V call is TRBV27, the J call TRBJ2-5; 7 positions agree with TRBD2. The assigned J gene may be wrong: the sequence end matches TRBJ2-7 better. This CDR3 comprises 14 residues. CDR1 and CDR2 from the germline V gene are MNHEY and SMNVEV (reference sequence). Here the CDR3 DNA reads TGTGCCAGCAGAACCAGCGGGGCATTGTTCGAGCAGTACTTC. As protein: CASRTSGALFEQYF.

The sample holds a few counts of this clonotype. CDR3 sequence reads: CASSRRLAAQRTDTQYF. The CDR3 coding sequence is TGTGCCAGCAGCCGCCGACTAGCGGCCCAACGCACAGATACGCAGTATTTT. This chain uses TRBV11-1 with TRBJ2-3; 9 bases align to TRBD2. The CDR3 runs to 17 residues. Looked up from germline, CDR1 is SGHAT and CDR2 is FQDESV (reference sequence). V trimming: 5 bases; J trimming: 1 base; junction bases outside the gene matches: 10.

This chain joins TRBV7-3 and TRBJ1-2, with D tentatively TRBD1 (5 bases). The V gene lost 1 base and the J gene lost 7 bases, with 10 bases spanning the gap. CDR3 length equals 13 residues. Germline-derived CDR1 and CDR2 are SGHTA and FQGTGA. This chain's CDR3 is CASSLRGLGGYTF. The CDR3 DNA reads as TGTGCCAGCAGCTTAAGGGGGTTGGGTGGCTACACCTTC. Variable domain in full (rest from reference TRBV7-3 and TRBJ1-2): GAGVSQTPSNKVTEKGKYVELRCDPISGHTALYWYRQSLGQGPEFLIYFQGTGAADDSGLPNDRFFAVRPEGSVSTLKIQRTERGDSAVYLCASSLRGLGGYTFGSGTRLTVV.

The chain uses TRBV7-6 and TRBJ2-7, with TRBD2 as a possible D gene (5 bases). Germline V CDR1 and CDR2: SGHVS, FNYEAQ. The CDR3 is made up of 13 amino acids. With 5 bases removed from V and 5 bases from J, the gap between germline ends came to 13 bases. The CDR3: CASSPKFGDEQYF. CDR3 nucleotides: TGTGCCAGCAGCCCAAAATTCGGGGACGAGCAGTACTTC.

This clonotype was seen a handful of times. The chain couples TRBV14 to TRBJ2-4; D is uncertain. The last part of the DNA fits TRBJ2-5 better; the J call may be wrong. Germline V gene sequence: CDR1 SGHDN, CDR2 FVKESK. This CDR3 is 12 amino acids long. The CDR3 DNA reads TGTGCCGGTAGCCGGATAGAAGAGACCCAGTACTTC. Protein sequence: CAGSRIEETQYF.

J is TRBJ1-1 and V is TRBV11-1; D gene unclear. There are 15 residues in the CDR3. The germline V gene encodes CDR1 SGHAT and CDR2 FQDESV (reference sequence). The ends were cut back, 5 bases at V and 4 bases at J, with 17 bases in the middle. DNA of the CDR3: TGTGCCAGCAGCATCCCCGGGCCACGGGGCACTGAAGCTTTCTTT. Its protein product is CASSIPGPRGTEAFF. Full variable domain (remainder filled in from reference TRBV11-1 and TRBJ1-1): EAEVAQSPRYKITEKSQAVAFWCDPISGHATLYWYRQILGQGPELLVQFQDESVVDDSQLPKDRFSAERLKGVDSTLKIQPAELGDSAMYLCASSIPGPRGTEAFFGQGTRLTVV.

This clonotype was detected only a few times. The chain links TRBV9 to TRBJ2-2, with 14 nucleotides matching TRBD2. The CDR3 length is 17 residues. V was pared by 2 bases and J by 4 bases, with 4 bases of the junction left unmatched. Germline lookup yields CDR1 SGDLS and CDR2 YYNGEE. CDR3 region: CASSVGGLAGVTGELFF. The CDR3 nucleotides read TGTGCCAGCAGCGTTGGGGGACTAGCGGGAGTCACCGGGGAGCTGTTTTTT.

The chain couples TRBV12-3 or TRBV12-4 to TRBJ1-4; 9 bases match TRBD1. The J segment lost 7 bases and the V segment lost 5 bases, leaving 5 bases of the junction unmatched. CDR3 size: 14 residues. The CDR3 nucleotides are TGTGCCAGCAGTCCACAGGGGGCATTTGAAAAACTGTTTTTT. Translation gives CASSPQGAFEKLFF.

This clonotype has just one count. V usage is TRBV7-9 and J usage is TRBJ2-2, with TRBD2 matching over 8 bases. The CDR3 is 15 residues long. The ends lost 5 bases at V and 9 bases at J; junction bases unmatched: 11. Germline assignment: CDR1 SEHNR and CDR2 FQNEAQ (reference sequence). The CDR3: CASSPSGGASRELFF. The CDR3 DNA sequence: TGTGCCAGCAGCCCGAGCGGGGGCGCTTCCCGGGAGCTGTTTTTT.

The rearrangement uses TRBV20-1 and TRBJ2-5, with 16 bases identical to TRBD2. Germline assignment: CDR1 DFQATT and CDR2 SNEGSKA (reference sequence). V lost 7 bases, J lost 4 bases, and 12 bases stayed unmatched. This CDR3 has 17 amino acids. CDR3 protein: CSVPKGTSGGAAETQYF. Here the CDR3 DNA reads TGCAGTGTCCCTAAAGGGACTAGCGGGGGGGCCGCAGAGACCCAGTACTTC.

This clonotype was seen a handful of times. The chain recombines TRBV27 with TRBJ2-3; possibly TRBD2 for D (6 bases). CDR3 size: 14 residues. The germline V gene encodes CDR1 MNHEY and CDR2 SMNVEV (reference sequence). The germline V and J ends were trimmed by 2 bases and 14 bases, with 20 bases remaining between them. CDR3 region: CASSLDGAGSPGYF. Written as DNA, the CDR3 is TGTGCCAGCAGTTTAGACGGGGCGGGGTCACCTGGGTATTTT.

The CDR3 DNA reads as TGTGCCAGCAGTTCAAACCCAGGGACAGGGAGGGACGAGCAGTACTTC. Translated, it gives CASSSNPGTGRDEQYF. The rearrangement uses TRBV28 and TRBJ2-5, with 9 bases fitting TRBD1. The DNA matches TRBJ2-7 better at its end, which makes the J call doubtful. The CDR3 spans 16 residues. Germline V CDR1 and CDR2: MDHEN, SYDVKM.